The present entry profiles one TCR beta chain with its context. Germline-derived CDR1 and CDR2 are SGHRS and YFSETQ. The germline V and J ends were trimmed by 4 bases and 1 base, with 6 bases remaining between them. This CDR3 has 13 amino acids. The source of the sample is a study of OX40 agonist ivuxolimab in advanced cancers. The wider study: Those enrolled were 70% to 85% male, with a mean age of around 60 years and ages from roughly 23 to 79.

Here immunoSEQ multiplex PCR was the method, and the copy in TCRdb shows in-frame clones only, minus some. Of 60,000 to 85,000 clones listed, roughly nine tenths are singletons. The chain links TRBV5-1 to TRBJ1-3; D call uncertain. The material was CD4+ or CD8+ T cells sorted from blood, obtained in a trial of the OX40 agonist ivuxolimab. This receptor was identified in an adult with an advanced solid tumor such as melanoma, head and neck, liver or kidney cancer. This CDR3 reads CASSPESGNTIYF. The CDR3 DNA follows: TGCGCCAGCAGCCCTGAGTCTGGAAACACCATATATTTT.